The text below deals with one TCR beta chain. Its antigen is not identified. This entry is derived from a study of blood T cells in healthy people across ages. Study details: With template switching, about one barcoded beta molecule was captured per two T cells.

Findings and caveats of the study: Diversity was estimated from one million T cells, and these estimates were considered underestimates. Older individuals had lower TCR beta diversity per million T cells (the decline was roughly linear). No one knew whether donors had CMV, which possibly confounded expanded clonotype changes.

The CDR3 is made up of 15 amino acids. The germline V gene encodes CDR1 SGHRS and CDR2 YFSETQ. Germline trimming cut 7 bases from V and 6 bases from J; bases unmatched to any gene: 15. Next came a second PCR, run for about 6 to 12 cycles, which used a sample-barcoded 5' primer along with a J-beta primer mix. From the 5' RACE reads, TCRdb called clonotypes with MiXCR, one entry per CDR3 protein. The sample holds under 950,000 distinct CDR3 sequences; 22% are singletons and the top ten take roughly 22%. Sequencing was carried out using blood. This TCR came from a man between 65 and 85 years old in good health. V and J are TRBV5-1 and TRBJ1-1; 7 positions match TRBD1. The CDR3 region has the DNA TGCGCCAGCGGGGCCCGGACAGGAGGTTTCGCTGAAGCTTTCTTT. It specifies CASGARTGGFAEAFF.